Listed below are T cell receptor beta chains from one sample, sequenced in a study of post-analysis software for immune sequencing data. MiXCR, applied by TCRdb to the PCR reads, yields one record per CDR3 protein. The table shows roughly 540,000 distinct CDR3 sequences, with less than 40% occurring only once. The source material was blood. These receptors originate from a girl aged 2-17 years with multiple sclerosis. Both conserved end residues are part of each CDR3. A D gene is named only where the DNA matches it firmly. Size is omitted from some rows. Given values are once, few, many or a class for expanded clones.

V gene: TRBV20-1
J gene: TRBJ2-1
D gene: -
clone size: few
CDR3 protein: CSARDRAASMPEQFF
CDR3 DNA: TGCAGTGCTAGAGATAGAGCGGCCTCAATGCCGGAGCAGTTCTTC

V gene: TRBV20-1
J gene: TRBJ1-2
D gene: TRBD1
clone size: -
CDR3 protein: CSARGIGQGVDGYTF
CDR3 DNA: TGCAGTGCTAGGGGTATTGGACAGGGGGTTGATGGCTACACCTTC

V gene: TRBV7-3
J gene: TRBJ1-2
D gene: -
clone size: few
CDR3 protein: CASSLTPMFGYTF
CDR3 DNA: TGTGCCAGCAGCTTAACGCCCATGTTTGGCTACACCTTC

V gene: TRBV6-5
J gene: TRBJ1-6
D gene: -
clone size: -
CDR3 protein: CASSFAGARDSPLHF
CDR3 DNA: TGTGCCAGCAGTTTCGCGGGGGCGAGGGATTCACCCCTCCACTTT

V gene: TRBV6-5
J gene: TRBJ1-5
D gene: -
clone size: few
CDR3 protein: CASSGSGIGQPQHF
CDR3 DNA: TGTGCCAGCAGCGGGTCTGGGATAGGTCAGCCCCAGCATTTT

V gene: TRBV7-2
J gene: TRBJ2-1
D gene: -
clone size: -
CDR3 protein: CASSPRGSYNEQVF
CDR3 DNA: TGTGCCAGCAGCCCAAGAGGCTCCTACAATGAGCAGGTCTTC

V gene: TRBV5-1
J gene: TRBJ2-6
D gene: -
clone size: -
CDR3 protein: CASSLRGAAGANVLTF
CDR3 DNA: TGCGCCAGCAGCTTGCGGGGGGCTGCTGGGGCCAACGTCCTGACTTTC

V gene: TRBV6-1
J gene: TRBJ1-2
D gene: -
clone size: -
CDR3 protein: CASMQGTPYGYTF
CDR3 DNA: TGTGCCAGCATGCAGGGGACACCGTATGGCTACACCTTC

V gene: TRBV18
J gene: TRBJ2-4
D gene: TRBD1
clone size: few
CDR3 protein: CASSRDRGQNIQYF
CDR3 DNA: TGTGCCAGCTCTCGGGACAGGGGGCAAAACATTCAGTACTTC

V gene: TRBV6-5
J gene: TRBJ1-1
D gene: -
clone size: -
CDR3 protein: CASSYRTYTEAFF
CDR3 DNA: TGTGCCAGCAGTTACCGGACGTACACTGAAGCTTTCTTT

V gene: TRBV28
J gene: TRBJ2-5
D gene: -
clone size: -
CDR3 protein: CASSPGQTQYF
CDR3 DNA: TGTGCCAGCTCCCCGGGACAGACCCAGTACTTC

V gene: TRBV20-1
J gene: TRBJ1-6
D gene: -
clone size: -
CDR3 protein: CSAMEGTMGSYNSPLHF
CDR3 DNA: TGCAGTGCTATGGAGGGGACTATGGGCTCCTATAATTCACCCCTCCACTTT

V gene: TRBV9
J gene: TRBJ2-3
D gene: TRBD2
clone size: -
CDR3 protein: CASSVELAGESQYF
CDR3 DNA: TGTGCCAGCAGCGTAGAACTAGCGGGAGAGTCGCAGTATTTT

V gene: TRBV20-1
J gene: TRBJ2-5
D gene: TRBD2
clone size: -
CDR3 protein: CSARDPGSGGYLETQYF
CDR3 DNA: TGCAGTGCTAGAGATCCAGGAAGCGGGGGGTATTTGGAGACCCAGTACTTC

V gene: TRBV20-1
J gene: TRBJ2-7
D gene: -
clone size: few
CDR3 protein: CSAREVRVSSPYEQYF
CDR3 DNA: TGCAGTGCTAGAGAAGTCAGGGTGTCTTCCCCCTACGAGCAGTACTTC

V gene: TRBV7-3
J gene: TRBJ2-3
D gene: -
clone size: -
CDR3 protein: CASSSLGGGDTQYF
CDR3 DNA: TGTGCCAGCAGCTCCCTCGGAGGGGGAGATACGCAGTATTTT